Listed here are 17 T cell receptor beta chains from one sample, sequenced in a study of T cell repertoires in cytomegalovirus infection. Each CDR3 protein is one row after TCRdb ran MiXCR on the reads. The table shows about 220,000 distinct CDR3 sequences, with 38% occurring only once. Their target antigens are unknown. The sample here was CD8+ T cells from cultured PBMCs, taken from culture after CMV antigen stimulation. The origin of the receptors is a human donor in good health (CMV status not recorded). Some clones in this sample may be carry-over from other donors' samples.

This chain uses TRBV28 with TRBJ2-1; tentatively, D is TRBD2 (5 bases). Looked up from germline, CDR1 is MDHEN and CDR2 is SYDVKM. CDR3 length: 15 amino acids. The V end was cut by 8 bases, the J end by 0 bases, with 14 bases between. In DNA form, the CDR3 reads TGTGCCAGCCTATCCATAGGGAGCTCCTACAATGAGCAGTTCTTC. Protein: CASLSIGSSYNEQFF. The full variable domain, rest sourced from reference TRBV28 and TRBJ2-1, is DVKVTQSSRYLVKRTGEKVFLECVQDMDHENMFWYRQDPGLGLRLIYFSYDVKMKEKGDIPEGYSVSREKKERFSLILESASTNQTSMYLCASLSIGSSYNEQFFGPGTRLTVL.

The J gene is TRBJ2-7, the V gene TRBV7-6; D is tentatively TRBD1 or TRBD2 (5 bases each). From germline, CDR1 is SGHVS and CDR2 FNYEAQ. This CDR3 has 11 amino acids. The ends were cut back, 8 bases at V and 3 bases at J, with 8 bases in the middle. The CDR3 loop reads CASGDGYEQYF. The CDR3 region has the DNA TGTGCCAGCGGGGACGGCTACGAGCAGTACTTC.

This clonotype was recorded many times. The chain is built from TRBV4-2 and TRBJ2-2, with TRBD1 identical over 12 bases. Germline CDR1 LGHNA, CDR2 YNFKEQ. V gave up 4 bases and J gave up 5 bases; unmatched junction bases: 11. The CDR3 loop spans 18 amino acids. CDR3 sequence (DNA): TGTGCCAGCAGCCCCCGACTTCGGGACAGGGGGCTAACCGGGGAGCTGTTTTTT. Protein sequence: CASSPRLRDRGLTGELFF.

This clonotype was picked up many times. V is TRBV7-2 and J is TRBJ2-3; tentatively, D is TRBD2 (6 bases). CDR1 and CDR2 (germline): SGHTA, FQGNSA. The CDR3 loop spans 17 amino acids. Trimming pared 6 bases from V and 1 base from J, leaving 20 bases between. This chain's CDR3 is CASSFRDSIRGTDTQYF. The CDR3 nucleotides read TGTGCCAGCAGTTTCCGGGACTCTATTAGGGGCACAGATACGCAGTATTTT.

The genes are TRBV7-6 and TRBJ2-2; a weak D match, TRBD2 (6 bases). The germline gives CDR1 SGHVS, CDR2 FNYEAQ. V shed 1 base and J shed 4 bases, with 16 bases lying between them. The CDR3 length is 17 residues. CDR3 sequence: CASSLVAGLGGTGELFF. The CDR3 region has the DNA TGTGCCAGCAGCTTAGTGGCGGGACTCGGGGGCACCGGGGAGCTGTTTTTT.

In nucleotides, the CDR3 is TGTGCCAGCAGTGAAGGGGATGGGACCCAGTACTTC. Encoded protein: CASSEGDGTQYF. The J gene is TRBJ2-5, the V gene TRBV25-1, with unresolved D. The CDR3 loop spans 12 amino acids. CDR1 is MGHDK, CDR2 SYGVNS, per germline. Trimming left V 2 bases short and J 7 bases short, with 8 bases between.

This clonotype appeared a few times. This chain connects TRBV6-5 to TRBJ2-2, with TRBD1 matching over 7 bases. There are 17 residues in the CDR3. Trimming cost V 3 bases and J 0 bases; bases outside gene matches: 7. Germline V gives CDR1 MNHEY, CDR2 SVGAGI. CDR3 region: CASSYDRDSTNTGELFF. CDR3 nucleotides: TGTGCCAGCAGTTATGACCGGGACAGCACGAACACCGGGGAGCTGTTTTTT.

This chain links TRBV29-1 with TRBJ2-5; 7 bases are a match to TRBD1. Losses at the gene ends were 2 bases for V and 5 bases for J; bases not matched to a gene: 5. The V gene's germline CDR1 is SQVTM and CDR2 ANQGSEA. The CDR3 has 13 residues. CDR3 DNA sequence: TGCAGCGTTGAAAAAGACAGGGTGGAGACCCAGTACTTC. Residues: CSVEKDRVETQYF.

This clonotype showed up just a few times. The chain joins TRBV6-2 or TRBV6-3 to TRBJ2-7, with D perhaps TRBD1 (6 bases). CDR3 length: 14 amino acids. Trimming removed 5 bases at V and 2 bases at J, with 13 bases between. Germline V gene data show CDR1 as MNHEY and CDR2 as SVGEGT. DNA for the CDR3: TGTGCCAGCAGTAACCGGGACAACACCTACGAGCAGTACTTC. Its translation: CASSNRDNTYEQYF.

The chain links TRBV25-1 to TRBJ1-2, with a tentative D call TRBD1 (5 bases). The CDR3 loop spans 16 amino acids. V lost 5 bases, J lost 6 bases, and 22 bases lay in between. CDR1 MGHDK and CDR2 SYGVNS come from the germline V gene. The CDR3 region is CASSITPLGGVHGYTF. The CDR3 DNA sequence: TGTGCCAGCAGTATAACCCCCTTGGGGGGAGTTCATGGCTACACCTTC.

Notes on this clonotype: At one of its ends the junction is not consistent with the germline gene, which may arise from a read error. The V and J genes are TRBV12-3 or TRBV12-4 and TRBJ2-1; D might be TRBD1 or TRBD2, each matching 5 bases. This CDR3 is built from 20 residues. CDR3 sequence reads: CASSSLSLLGGERSYNETFF. In nucleotides, the CDR3 is TGTGCTAGCAGCTCCCTAAGCCTCCTTGGGGGAGAAAGGTCCTACAATGAGACGTTCTTC.

J is TRBJ1-5 and V is TRBV25-1, with D maybe TRBD1 (6 bases). Germline V gene data show CDR1 as MGHDK and CDR2 as SYGVNS. The CDR3 length is 14 residues. V was shortened by 2 bases and J by 7 bases, with 12 bases between the two germline ends. The CDR3 DNA reads TGTGCCAGCAGTGAAAACAGGGAAAAACAGCCCCAGCATTTT. Translating it yields CASSENREKQPQHF.

This rearrangement joins TRBV11-2 to TRBJ2-7; D may be TRBD1 or TRBD2 (5 bases each). The CDR3 totals 15 residues. V was trimmed by 5 bases and J by 0 bases, leaving 14 bases between them. Germline V gene sequence: CDR1 SGHAT, CDR2 FQNNGV. In nucleotides, the CDR3 is TGTGCCAGCAGCAAAGAGGGGAGCAACTCCTACGAGCAGTACTTC. Residues: CASSKEGSNSYEQYF.

The chain carries TRBV7-6 and TRBJ1-5; D gene uncertain. Looked up from germline, CDR1 is SGHVS and CDR2 is FNYEAQ. The CDR3 is 16 amino acids. Trimming stripped 3 bases from V and 6 bases from J, with 18 bases between. CDR3 loop: CASSFTTLSSAQPQHF. CDR3 DNA: TGTGCCAGCAGCTTCACGACTCTCAGCTCAGCTCAGCCCCAGCATTTT.

This clonotype was counted only a few times. The chain links TRBV4-1 to TRBJ1-3; no clear D. Germline V gene sequence: CDR1 MGHRA, CDR2 YSYEKL. Trimming took off 0 bases at V and 2 bases at J, with 14 bases between the two ends. This CDR3 has 17 amino acids. As DNA, the CDR3 is TGCGCCAGCAGCCAAGAAATGGACCCGGCGGCTGGAAACACCATATATTTT. It translates to CASSQEMDPAAGNTIYF.

V usage is TRBV12-3 or TRBV12-4 and J usage is TRBJ1-1; 7 positions agree with TRBD1. This CDR3 has 13 residues. Trimming removed 6 bases from V and 5 bases from J; junction bases left unmatched: 6. The CDR3 sequence: CASRRTGLTEAFF. CDR3 bases: TGTGCCAGCAGAAGGACAGGTTTGACTGAAGCTTTCTTT.

V is TRBV27 and J is TRBJ1-5; a weak D match, TRBD1 (6 bases). Germline CDR1 MNHEY, CDR2 SMNVEV (reference sequence). The CDR3 is 16 residues long. Trimming removed 1 base from V and 0 bases from J, with 10 bases in between. The CDR3 region has the DNA TGTGCCAGCAGTTTATGGGGCAGGGGTAGCAATCAGCCCCAGCATTTT. Amino acids: CASSLWGRGSNQPQHF.